This T cell receptor beta chain was identified in a study of T cells after yellow fever vaccination (dated by TCRdb to about 2019). Some background on the complete study: The SMART-Seq v4 Ultra Low Input RNA kit was used to prepare libraries from fractions with low cell numbers. To follow T-cell clones before and after both primary and booster YFV17D yellow fever vaccination, bulk TCR alpha and beta repertoires underwent longitudinal sequencing. The cohort comprised two healthy male donors, one aged 18 to 29 and one aged 30 to 40 years. Blood samples were taken at several timepoints before and after primary and secondary immunization, and bulk PBMC replicates and cell subsets were isolated.

The investigation overall reported the following: A small fraction of clonotypes showed up in both the CD4 and CD8 compartments, probably as a result of convergent recombination. Compared with the primary T-cell response, the secondary T-cell response was faster but weaker, reaching its peak on day 5 rather than on day 15. Because the study included only a couple of donors, the extent to which the findings can be generalized is limited. After the booster, most clones that had expanded after primary vaccination were detected again (about 97% of CD4 and around nine tenths of CD8), suggesting broad maintenance of memory. Computational filtering was required because FACS-sorted repertoires could contain abundant contaminating clonotypes from the bulk population.

Reading the germline V gene gives CDR1 MNHEY and CDR2 SVGAGI. V sheds 5 bases and J sheds 5 bases, leaving 16 bases between their ends. The CDR3 starts with the cysteine, ends with the phenylalanine, and has 14 residues. Only CDR3 DNA is held: 42 bases, read in frame from base 1. Interpreted using the paper, the treatment or condition label stands for: live attenuated yellow fever vaccine strain. PBMCs were isolated from peripheral blood using a standard Ficoll-Paque protocol. Dynabeads CD4 and CD8 positive selection kits were used to isolate CD4 and CD8 T-cell fractions. TriZol was used to extract RNA from bulk PBMCs, from CD4 and CD8 fractions, and from dextramer-positive and dextramer-negative fractions. The table lists this clonotype with a few counts. This receptor's antigen is unknown. No much larger clone is present one base from it, and per-base qualities are unavailable. The sample was run on an Illumina NovaSeq 6000. TCR cDNA was synthesized by 5'RACE template switching, which introduced a universal primer site and unique molecular identifiers. cDNA synthesis was primed from both the TCR alpha and TCR beta constant segments. Libraries were amplified in two PCR steps, with sample barcodes and sequencing adapters added in the second step. Libraries were sequenced on Illumina HiSeq 2500 (2x100 bp) or NovaSeq (2x150 bp). The published analysis was carried out like this. MIGEC was used to demultiplex reads and collapse the reads into UMI consensus sequences, and MiXCR was used for V(D)J alignment. Clonotypes responding to the vaccine were identified with edgeR on replicate PBMC samples, with the criteria of FDR below 0.01 and a log2 fold change above 5 up to day 15. Bulk clonotypes were assigned CD4 or CD8 identity according to which sequenced CD4 or CD8 repertoire held them at higher abundance. TCRdb ran its own pipeline on the public reads, namely fastp trimming at Q25 and MiXCR clone calling, and kept in-frame beta chains. Each CDR3 protein appears once, grouped with its most common genes and DNA. TCRdb, not the authors, supplied the V and J calls. The sample table records 150,000 to 200,000 distinct CDR3 sequences; about a tenth of these occur just once. 35% to 40% of the sample lies in the top ten.

The receptor's source is a man in his late teens or twenties who received the YFV17D yellow fever vaccine. The source material was CD8+ T cells sorted from PBMCs, sampled 45 days after the yellow fever booster vaccination. The chain is assembled from TRBV6-5 and TRBJ2-7; the D segment could be TRBD2, given 5 matching bases. The bases read TGTGCCAGCAGTCCTCTAGGGCTAGCTGACGAGCAGTACTTC. Translated, this is CASSPLGLADEQYF.